This section outlines one T cell receptor beta chain sequence together with its context. Using RNA transcripts as the source, TCR beta CDR3 regions were amplified. The HTBI primer set drove a first-round RT-PCR of the TCR CDR3. Each CDR3 protein is one row after TCRdb ran MiXCR on the multiplex PCR reads. Among roughly 570,000 distinct CDR3 sequences listed, 40% to 55% were seen once. Patients aged 18 to 65 had newly diagnosed hyperthyroidism of under 2 months' duration. The sample belongs to a study of T cells in Graves' hyperthyroidism and ophthalmopathy. The CDR3 has 9 residues. CDR1 DFQATT and CDR2 SNEGSKA come from the germline V gene (reference sequence). Trimming cost V 8 bases and J 7 bases, with 8 bases left between them.

Sequenced sample: peripheral blood or thyroid tissue (not recorded which). The genes are TRBV20-1 and TRBJ1-1, with D unclear. This receptor was obtained from a woman between 18 and 29 years old with Graves' hyperthyroidism. The CDR3 coding sequence is TGCAGTTTAAGTCTTGAAGCTTTCTTT. Translation: CSLSLEAFF.